This is a list of T cell receptor beta chains from one sample in a study of blood T cell repertoires in COVID-19. Generated by immunoSEQ multiplex PCR, the TCRdb table keeps only in-frame clones and is missing some. This table holds some 250,000 clones, 80% to 90% found once. Source material: peripheral blood. These receptors originate from a man older than 75 with acute or convalescent COVID-19. The CDR3 runs from the conserved cysteine through the conserved F or W. Fields, in order: J gene, V gene, D gene, clone size, CDR3 protein, CDR3 DNA. D genes are given only for firm matches. Clone size is not always given. Where it is, it says once, few, many or a class for expanded clones.

j_gene: TRBJ1-4
v_gene: TRBV2
d_gene: NA
abundance: NA
CDR3aa: CAGGGSNEKLFF
CDR3nt: TGTGCCGGGGGAGGATCGAATGAAAAACTGTTTTTT

j_gene: TRBJ2-7
v_gene: TRBV14
d_gene: TRBD2
abundance: NA
CDR3aa: CASSRAGGSYEQYF
CDR3nt: TGTGCCAGCAGTAGGGCGGGAGGGTCATACGAGCAGTACTTC

j_gene: TRBJ2-5
v_gene: TRBV5-1
d_gene: NA
abundance: NA
CDR3aa: CASSLWSGDRETQYF
CDR3nt: TGCGCCAGCAGCTTGTGGTCAGGGGATCGAGAGACCCAGTACTTC

j_gene: TRBJ1-2
v_gene: TRBV28
d_gene: NA
abundance: NA
CDR3aa: CASSFAGRGYTF
CDR3nt: TGTGCCAGCAGTTTTGCCGGGAGGGGCTACACCTTC

j_gene: TRBJ1-2
v_gene: TRBV30
d_gene: NA
abundance: NA
CDR3aa: CAWFRGTRYGYTF
CDR3nt: TGTGCCTGGTTTCGCGGGACGCGCTATGGCTACACCTTC

j_gene: TRBJ1-3
v_gene: TRBV3-1/TRBV3-2
d_gene: TRBD1
abundance: NA
CDR3aa: CASSSQGEWTGTSGNTIYF
CDR3nt: TGTGCCAGCAGCTCCCAGGGGGAATGGACAGGAACCTCTGGAAACACCATATATTTT

j_gene: TRBJ2-1
v_gene: TRBV20-1
d_gene: TRBD2
abundance: few
CDR3aa: CSASSGGGAGYEQFF
CDR3nt: TGCAGTGCTAGTTCGGGCGGGGGGGCCGGATATGAGCAGTTCTTC

j_gene: TRBJ2-7
v_gene: TRBV5-1
d_gene: TRBD1
abundance: NA
CDR3aa: CASSEGQGVYEQYF
CDR3nt: TGCGCCAGCAGCGAGGGACAGGGGGTTTACGAGCAGTACTTC

j_gene: TRBJ1-3
v_gene: TRBV5-1
d_gene: TRBD1
abundance: few
CDR3aa: CASSTSGTGGTIYF
CDR3nt: TGCGCCAGCAGCACCTCCGGGACAGGGGGGACCATATATTTT

j_gene: TRBJ2-1
v_gene: TRBV19
d_gene: TRBD2
abundance: NA
CDR3aa: CASSISRGGYNEQFF
CDR3nt: TGTGCCAGTAGTATATCTCGGGGGGGGTACAATGAGCAGTTCTTC

j_gene: TRBJ2-5
v_gene: TRBV5-8
d_gene: NA
abundance: NA
CDR3aa: CASERARTETQYF
CDR3nt: TGTGCCAGCGAGAGGGCGAGGACAGAGACCCAGTACTTC

j_gene: TRBJ2-7
v_gene: TRBV15
d_gene: NA
abundance: NA
CDR3aa: CATSPGLPYEQYF
CDR3nt: TGTGCCACCAGCCCCGGACTGCCATACGAGCAGTACTTC

j_gene: TRBJ2-7
v_gene: TRBV21-1
d_gene: NA
abundance: NA
CDR3aa: CASSTQRGGRGEQYF
CDR3nt: TGTGCCAGCAGCACTCAGCGGGGAGGTCGCGGCGAGCAGTACTTC

j_gene: TRBJ1-1
v_gene: TRBV16
d_gene: TRBD1
abundance: NA
CDR3aa: CASSQSRGEFTEAFF
CDR3nt: TGTGCCAGCAGCCAATCCAGGGGGGAATTCACTGAAGCTTTCTTT

j_gene: TRBJ1-5
v_gene: TRBV27
d_gene: NA
abundance: few
CDR3aa: CASSPNLTGKGRNQPQHF
CDR3nt: TGTGCCAGCAGTCCAAATCTTACAGGGAAAGGAAGGAATCAGCCCCAGCATTTT

j_gene: TRBJ1-2
v_gene: TRBV3-1/TRBV3-2
d_gene: NA
abundance: NA
CDR3aa: CASSQTSGVIDYGYTF
CDR3nt: TGTGCCAGCAGCCAAACGAGCGGGGTAATAGACTATGGCTACACCTTC

j_gene: TRBJ2-3
v_gene: TRBV10-2
d_gene: TRBD2
abundance: NA
CDR3aa: CASSEWGASGSTDTQYF
CDR3nt: TGCGCCAGCAGTGAGTGGGGGGCTAGCGGGAGCACAGATACGCAGTATTTT

j_gene: TRBJ2-7
v_gene: TRBV6-5
d_gene: TRBD2
abundance: NA
CDR3aa: CASMFGTSGNEQYF
CDR3nt: TGTGCCAGCATGTTTGGGACTAGCGGAAACGAGCAGTACTTC

j_gene: TRBJ2-6
v_gene: TRBV4-1
d_gene: NA
abundance: NA
CDR3aa: CASSQVPLSSGANVLTF
CDR3nt: TGCGCCAGCAGCCAAGTCCCCCTCAGCTCTGGGGCCAACGTCCTGACTTTC

j_gene: TRBJ2-7
v_gene: TRBV5-1
d_gene: NA
abundance: NA
CDR3aa: CASSLLAAEQYF
CDR3nt: TGCGCCAGCAGCCTATTAGCGGCAGAGCAGTACTTC

j_gene: TRBJ2-3
v_gene: TRBV7-9
d_gene: TRBD2
abundance: NA
CDR3aa: CASRSWGGSPTDTQYF
CDR3nt: TGTGCCAGCAGATCATGGGGGGGGTCACCCACAGATACGCAGTATTTT

j_gene: TRBJ2-1
v_gene: TRBV5-1
d_gene: TRBD2
abundance: NA
CDR3aa: CASSPTASGGFNEQFF
CDR3nt: TGCGCCAGCAGCCCCACAGCTAGCGGGGGTTTCAATGAGCAGTTCTTC

j_gene: TRBJ1-2
v_gene: TRBV30
d_gene: NA
abundance: NA
CDR3aa: CAWSWEGNGYTF
CDR3nt: TGTGCCTGGAGTTGGGAGGGGAATGGCTACACCTTC

j_gene: TRBJ2-7
v_gene: TRBV14
d_gene: TRBD1
abundance: few
CDR3aa: CASSRTGTGGYEQYF
CDR3nt: TGTGCCAGCAGCCGAACCGGGACAGGGGGCTACGAGCAGTACTTC

j_gene: TRBJ1-1
v_gene: TRBV5-1
d_gene: TRBD1
abundance: NA
CDR3aa: CASSPGQGKTYTEAFF
CDR3nt: TGCGCCAGCAGCCCTGGACAGGGGAAGACGTACACTGAAGCTTTCTTT

j_gene: TRBJ2-1
v_gene: TRBV19
d_gene: TRBD2
abundance: NA
CDR3aa: CASSQNPWASGSLWYYNEQFF
CDR3nt: TGTGCCAGTAGTCAAAATCCCTGGGCTAGCGGGAGCTTGTGGTACTACAATGAGCAGTTCTTC

j_gene: TRBJ2-7
v_gene: TRBV19
d_gene: TRBD2
abundance: NA
CDR3aa: CASSIKRGDSYEQYF
CDR3nt: TGTGCCAGTAGTATCAAGCGGGGGGACTCCTACGAGCAGTACTTC

j_gene: TRBJ2-2
v_gene: TRBV5-4
d_gene: TRBD1
abundance: NA
CDR3aa: CASSPGQGGRTGELFF
CDR3nt: TGTGCCAGCAGCCCCGGACAGGGAGGTCGCACCGGGGAGCTGTTTTTT

j_gene: TRBJ2-7
v_gene: TRBV7-2
d_gene: NA
abundance: NA
CDR3aa: CASSLEAGGQYF
CDR3nt: TGTGCCAGCAGCTTAGAGGCGGGCGGGCAGTACTTC

j_gene: TRBJ1-1
v_gene: TRBV5-4
d_gene: NA
abundance: NA
CDR3aa: CASSLDRYTEAFF
CDR3nt: TGTGCCAGCAGCTTGGACCGGTACACTGAAGCTTTCTTT

j_gene: TRBJ2-5
v_gene: TRBV19
d_gene: NA
abundance: NA
CDR3aa: CASSIGQQETQYF
CDR3nt: TGTGCCAGTAGTATCGGACAGCAAGAGACCCAGTACTTC

j_gene: TRBJ2-3
v_gene: TRBV5-1
d_gene: TRBD1
abundance: NA
CDR3aa: CASSLLGQSTDTQYF
CDR3nt: TGCGCCAGCAGCTTGTTGGGACAGAGCACAGATACGCAGTATTTT

j_gene: TRBJ2-7
v_gene: TRBV30
d_gene: NA
abundance: NA
CDR3aa: CAWGSNNYEQYF
CDR3nt: TGTGCCTGGGGGTCGAACAACTACGAGCAGTACTTC

j_gene: TRBJ2-3
v_gene: TRBV24-1
d_gene: TRBD2
abundance: NA
CDR3aa: CATSDPATSGTNTDTQYF
CDR3nt: TGTGCCACCAGTGATCCCGCGACTAGCGGGACGAACACAGATACGCAGTATTTT

j_gene: TRBJ1-1
v_gene: TRBV10-3
d_gene: TRBD1
abundance: once
CDR3aa: CAIRAGGLNTEAFF
CDR3nt: TGTGCCATCAGGGCAGGGGGATTGAACACTGAAGCTTTCTTT

j_gene: TRBJ2-5
v_gene: TRBV4-2
d_gene: NA
abundance: few
CDR3aa: CASSQDWSGQETQYF
CDR3nt: TGTGCCAGCAGCCAAGATTGGTCGGGGCAAGAGACCCAGTACTTC

j_gene: TRBJ2-1
v_gene: TRBV3-1/TRBV3-2
d_gene: NA
abundance: NA
CDR3aa: CASSPEGGGYNEQFF
CDR3nt: TGTGCCAGCAGCCCCGAGGGAGGGGGGTACAATGAGCAGTTCTTC

j_gene: TRBJ2-5
v_gene: TRBV3-1/TRBV3-2
d_gene: TRBD1
abundance: NA
CDR3aa: CASSRRDRGFQETQYF
CDR3nt: TGTGCCAGCAGCCGCCGGGACAGGGGATTCCAAGAGACCCAGTACTTC

j_gene: TRBJ1-3
v_gene: TRBV30
d_gene: NA
abundance: once
CDR3aa: CAWQGSGNTIYF
CDR3nt: TGTGCCTGGCAGGGTTCTGGAAACACCATATATTTT

j_gene: TRBJ2-5
v_gene: TRBV5-4
d_gene: NA
abundance: NA
CDR3aa: CASSLNTHKETQYF
CDR3nt: TGTGCCAGCAGCTTGAACACCCATAAAGAGACCCAGTACTTC

j_gene: TRBJ2-4
v_gene: TRBV19
d_gene: TRBD2
abundance: NA
CDR3aa: CASSPMTSGGTKSLKNIQYF
CDR3nt: TGTGCCAGTAGTCCCATGACTAGCGGGGGGACGAAGTCACTAAAAAACATTCAGTACTTC

j_gene: TRBJ2-7
v_gene: TRBV19
d_gene: TRBD1
abundance: many
CDR3aa: CASRRTGGLYEQYF
CDR3nt: TGTGCCAGTAGGAGGACAGGGGGTCTCTACGAGCAGTACTTC

j_gene: TRBJ2-7
v_gene: TRBV27
d_gene: NA
abundance: NA
CDR3aa: CASCPRLGPHPYEQYF
CDR3nt: TGTGCCAGCTGCCCTCGCCTGGGGCCCCACCCCTACGAGCAGTACTTC

j_gene: TRBJ1-5
v_gene: TRBV6-1
d_gene: TRBD1
abundance: NA
CDR3aa: CASSDSGQVNQPQHF
CDR3nt: TGTGCCAGCAGTGATTCGGGACAGGTCAATCAGCCCCAGCATTTT

j_gene: TRBJ2-7
v_gene: TRBV6-5
d_gene: TRBD2
abundance: few
CDR3aa: CASSYSRSGMYEQYF
CDR3nt: TGTGCCAGCAGTTACTCGAGAAGCGGGATGTACGAGCAGTACTTC

j_gene: TRBJ2-5
v_gene: TRBV11-2
d_gene: TRBD1
abundance: NA
CDR3aa: CASSPGQGLETQYF
CDR3nt: TGTGCCAGCAGCCCCGGACAGGGACTAGAGACCCAGTACTTC

j_gene: TRBJ2-7
v_gene: TRBV28
d_gene: TRBD2
abundance: NA
CDR3aa: CASSLSGGGEFEQYF
CDR3nt: TGTGCCAGCAGTTTATCTGGCGGGGGGGAGTTTGAGCAGTACTTC

j_gene: TRBJ1-5
v_gene: TRBV6-1
d_gene: TRBD1
abundance: NA
CDR3aa: CASSDRQGPAVVSNQPQHF
CDR3nt: TGTGCCAGCAGTGACCGACAGGGGCCCGCTGTCGTCAGCAATCAGCCCCAGCATTTT